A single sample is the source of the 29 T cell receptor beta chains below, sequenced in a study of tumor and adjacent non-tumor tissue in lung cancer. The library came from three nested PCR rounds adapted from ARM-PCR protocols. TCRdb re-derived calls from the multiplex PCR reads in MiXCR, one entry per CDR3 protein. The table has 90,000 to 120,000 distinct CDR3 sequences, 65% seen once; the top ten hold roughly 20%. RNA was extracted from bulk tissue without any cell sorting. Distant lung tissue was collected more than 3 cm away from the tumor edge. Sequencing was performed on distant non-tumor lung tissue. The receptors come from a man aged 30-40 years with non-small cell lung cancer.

CDR3 DNA: TGCAGCGTTGGTTCCCTCAGGTGCCGTCGGTCCTACGAGCAGTACTTC. Translation: CSVGSLRCRRSYEQYF. The chain uses TRBV29-1 and TRBJ2-7; no clear D gene. This CDR3 has 16 amino acids. The V end lost 4 bases, the J end lost 1 base, and 20 bases lay between the germline ends. Germline loops: CDR1 SQVTM, CDR2 ANQGSEA.

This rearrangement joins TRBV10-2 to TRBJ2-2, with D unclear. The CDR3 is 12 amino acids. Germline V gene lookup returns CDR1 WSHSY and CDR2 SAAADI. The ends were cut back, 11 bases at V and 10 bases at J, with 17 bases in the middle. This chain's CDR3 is CAGISSLVELFF. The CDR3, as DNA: TGCGCCGGCATAAGCTCTCTCGTGGAGCTGTTTTTT.

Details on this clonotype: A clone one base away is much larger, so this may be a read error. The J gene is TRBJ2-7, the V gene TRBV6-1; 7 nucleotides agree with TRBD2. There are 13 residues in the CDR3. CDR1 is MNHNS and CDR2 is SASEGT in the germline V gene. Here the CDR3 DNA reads TGTGCCAGCAGCCGGACTAGGGACCACGAGCAGCACTTC. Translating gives CASSRTRDHEQHF.

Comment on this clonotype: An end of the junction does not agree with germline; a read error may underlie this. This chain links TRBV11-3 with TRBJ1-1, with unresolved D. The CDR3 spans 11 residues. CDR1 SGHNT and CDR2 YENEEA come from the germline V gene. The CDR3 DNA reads TGTGCCTGCAGCTTAGACATTGAAGCTTTCTTT. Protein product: CACSLDIEAFF.

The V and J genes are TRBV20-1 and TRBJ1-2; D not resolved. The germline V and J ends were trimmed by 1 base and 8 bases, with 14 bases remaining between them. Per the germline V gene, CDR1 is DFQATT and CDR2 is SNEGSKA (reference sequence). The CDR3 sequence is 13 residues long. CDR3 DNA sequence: TGCAGTGCTAGAGTGGGGTACAGTGGAGGCTACACCTTC. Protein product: CSARVGYSGGYTF.

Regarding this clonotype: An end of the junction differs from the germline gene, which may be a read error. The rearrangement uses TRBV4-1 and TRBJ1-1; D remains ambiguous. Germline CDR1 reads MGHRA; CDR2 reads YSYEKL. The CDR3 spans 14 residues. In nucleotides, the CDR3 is TGCGCCAACAGCCAAGCCGGTCCGGACACTGAAGCTTTCTTT. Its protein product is CANSQAGPDTEAFF.

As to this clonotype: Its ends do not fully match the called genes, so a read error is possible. CDR3 nucleotides: TGTGCAAGCAGCCTCGACATGGTGAACACTGAAGCTTTCTTT. Translated, it gives CASSLDMVNTEAFF. This sequence joins TRBV11-2 and TRBJ1-1; D is unresolved. Germline V lookup: CDR1 SGHAT, CDR2 FQNNGV. There are 14 residues in the CDR3.

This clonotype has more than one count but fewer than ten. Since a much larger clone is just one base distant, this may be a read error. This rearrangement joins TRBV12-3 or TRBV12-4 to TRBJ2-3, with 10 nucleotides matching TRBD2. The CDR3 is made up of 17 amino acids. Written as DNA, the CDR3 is TGTGCCGGCAGTCCATATAGGACTAGCGGCAGCACAGATACGCAGTATTTT. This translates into CAGSPYRTSGSTDTQYF.

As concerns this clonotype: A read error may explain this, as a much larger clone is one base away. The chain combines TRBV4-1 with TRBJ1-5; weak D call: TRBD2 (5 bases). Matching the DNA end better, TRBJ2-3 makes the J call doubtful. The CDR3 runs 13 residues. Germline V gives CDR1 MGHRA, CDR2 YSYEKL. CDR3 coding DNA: TGCGCCAGCAGCCGTCCGGGGAATCAGCCCCAGTATTTT. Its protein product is CASSRPGNQPQYF.

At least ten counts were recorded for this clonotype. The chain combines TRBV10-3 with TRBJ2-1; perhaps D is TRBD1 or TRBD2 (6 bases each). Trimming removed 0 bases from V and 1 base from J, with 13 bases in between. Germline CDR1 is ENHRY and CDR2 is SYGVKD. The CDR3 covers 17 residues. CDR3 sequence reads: CAISESGGRVSYNEQFF. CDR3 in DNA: TGTGCCATCAGTGAGTCGGGGGGCAGGGTGTCCTACAATGAGCAGTTCTTC.

DNA for the CDR3: TGTGCCAACACCCACTCAGGCAGGGCGGCCAAAAACGCTCAGTACTTC. Its protein product is CANTHSGRAAKNAQYF. This chain joins TRBV11-1 and TRBJ2-4; D is possibly TRBD1 (5 bases). Deletions cut 10 bases from V and 12 bases from J, with 31 bases between. The CDR3 runs to 16 residues. Germline lookup yields CDR1 SGHAT and CDR2 FQDESV (reference sequence).

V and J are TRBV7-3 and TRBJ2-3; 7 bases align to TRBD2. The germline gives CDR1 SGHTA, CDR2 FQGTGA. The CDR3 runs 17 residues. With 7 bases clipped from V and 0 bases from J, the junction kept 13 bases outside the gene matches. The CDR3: CASTPVRRETSTDTQYF. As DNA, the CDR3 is TGTGCCAGCACCCCGGTACGGCGGGAGACCAGCACAGATACGCAGTATTTT.

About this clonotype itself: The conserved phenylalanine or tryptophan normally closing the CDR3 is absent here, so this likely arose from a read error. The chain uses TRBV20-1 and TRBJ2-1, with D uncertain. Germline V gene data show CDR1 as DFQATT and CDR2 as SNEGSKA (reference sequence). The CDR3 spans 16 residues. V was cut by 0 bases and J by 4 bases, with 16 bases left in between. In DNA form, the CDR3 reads TGCAGTGCTAGAGATGTTGCAGTAGTTGTGTACAATGAGCAGTTCATC. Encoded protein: CSARDVAVVVYNEQFI.

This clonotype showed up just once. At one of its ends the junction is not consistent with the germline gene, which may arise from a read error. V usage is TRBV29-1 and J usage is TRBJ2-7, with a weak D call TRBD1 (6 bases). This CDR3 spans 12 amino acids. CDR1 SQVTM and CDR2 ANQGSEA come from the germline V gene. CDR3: CSLDQGSYEQYF. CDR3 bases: TGCAGCCTTGACCAGGGGTCCTACGAGCAGTACTTC.

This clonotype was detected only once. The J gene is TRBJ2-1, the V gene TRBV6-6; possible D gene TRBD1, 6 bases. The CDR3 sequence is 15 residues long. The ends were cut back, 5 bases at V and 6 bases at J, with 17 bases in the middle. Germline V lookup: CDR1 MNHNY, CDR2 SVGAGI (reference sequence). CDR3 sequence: CASSQVGQEINEQFF. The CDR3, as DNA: TGTGCCAGCAGTCAGGTGGGACAAGAGATCAATGAGCAGTTCTTC.

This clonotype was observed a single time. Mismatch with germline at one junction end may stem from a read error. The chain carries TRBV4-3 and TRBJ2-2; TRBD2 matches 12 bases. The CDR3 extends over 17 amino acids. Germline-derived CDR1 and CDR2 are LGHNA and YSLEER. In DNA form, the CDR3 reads TGCGCCAGCAGTCAAGGGAGGACTAGCGGGACCACCGGGGAGCTGGTTTTT. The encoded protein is CASSQGRTSGTTGELVF.

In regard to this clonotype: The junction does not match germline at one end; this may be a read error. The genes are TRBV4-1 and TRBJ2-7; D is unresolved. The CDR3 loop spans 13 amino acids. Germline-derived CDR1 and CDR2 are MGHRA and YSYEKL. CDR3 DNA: TGCGCCAGCAGCCAGTCGGGCCCCTACGGGCAGTACTTC. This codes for CASSQSGPYGQYF.

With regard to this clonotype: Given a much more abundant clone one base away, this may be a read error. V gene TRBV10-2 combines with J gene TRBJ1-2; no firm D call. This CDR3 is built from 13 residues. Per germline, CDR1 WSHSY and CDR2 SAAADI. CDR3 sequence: CASSEEGNYDYTF. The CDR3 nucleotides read TGCGCCAGCAGTGAAGAAGGGAACTATGACTACACCTTC.

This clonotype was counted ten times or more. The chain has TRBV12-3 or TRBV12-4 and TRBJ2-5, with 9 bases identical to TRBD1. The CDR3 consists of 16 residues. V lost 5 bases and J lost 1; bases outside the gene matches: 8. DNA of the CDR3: TGTGCCAGCAGTACCCGGGACAGGGAATCCCAAGAGACCCAGTACTTC. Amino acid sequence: CASSTRDRESQETQYF.

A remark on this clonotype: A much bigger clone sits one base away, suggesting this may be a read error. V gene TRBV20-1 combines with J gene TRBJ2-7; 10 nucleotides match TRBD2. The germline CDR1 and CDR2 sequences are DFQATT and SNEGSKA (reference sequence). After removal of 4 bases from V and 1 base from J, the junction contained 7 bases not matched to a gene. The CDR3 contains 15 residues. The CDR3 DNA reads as TGCAGTGCTACCAGTAGCGGGGGGAAGTCCTACGAGCAGTACTTC. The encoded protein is CSATSSGGKSYEQYF.

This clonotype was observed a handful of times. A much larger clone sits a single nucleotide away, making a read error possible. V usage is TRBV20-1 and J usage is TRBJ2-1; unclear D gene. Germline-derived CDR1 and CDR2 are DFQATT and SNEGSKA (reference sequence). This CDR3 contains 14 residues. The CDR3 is CNAAPIRSYNEQFF. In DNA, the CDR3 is TGCAATGCCGCCCCAATTCGCTCCTACAATGAGCAGTTCTTC.

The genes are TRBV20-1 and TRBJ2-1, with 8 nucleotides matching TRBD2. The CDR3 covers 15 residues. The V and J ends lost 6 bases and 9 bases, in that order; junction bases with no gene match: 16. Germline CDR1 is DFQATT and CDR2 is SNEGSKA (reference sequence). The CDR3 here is CSAATGTSEPSEQFF. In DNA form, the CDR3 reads TGCAGTGCCGCCACCGGGACTAGTGAGCCTAGTGAGCAGTTCTTC.

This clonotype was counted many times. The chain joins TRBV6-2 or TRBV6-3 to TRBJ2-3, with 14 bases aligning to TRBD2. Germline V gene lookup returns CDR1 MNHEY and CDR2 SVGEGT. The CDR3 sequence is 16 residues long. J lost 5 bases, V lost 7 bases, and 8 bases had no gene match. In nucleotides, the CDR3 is TGTGCCAGCACCGACGGACTAGCGGGGGGCCAAGATACGCAGTATTTT. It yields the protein CASTDGLAGGQDTQYF.

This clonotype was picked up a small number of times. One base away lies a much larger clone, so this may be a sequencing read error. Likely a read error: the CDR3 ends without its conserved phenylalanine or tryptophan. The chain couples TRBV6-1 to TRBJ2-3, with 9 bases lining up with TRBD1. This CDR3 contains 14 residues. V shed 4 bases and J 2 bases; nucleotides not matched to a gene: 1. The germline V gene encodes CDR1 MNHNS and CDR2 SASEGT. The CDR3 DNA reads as TGTGCCAGCAGTGGGGACAGGGACACAGATACGCAGTATTCT. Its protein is CASSGDRDTDTQYS.

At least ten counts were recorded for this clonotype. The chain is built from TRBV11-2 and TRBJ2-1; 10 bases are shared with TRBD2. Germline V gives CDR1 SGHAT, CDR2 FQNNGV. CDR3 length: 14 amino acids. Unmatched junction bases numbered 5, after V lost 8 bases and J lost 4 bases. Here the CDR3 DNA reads TGTGCCAGCCTAGCGGGGGCGGGTTACAATGAGCAGTTCTTC. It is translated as CASLAGAGYNEQFF.

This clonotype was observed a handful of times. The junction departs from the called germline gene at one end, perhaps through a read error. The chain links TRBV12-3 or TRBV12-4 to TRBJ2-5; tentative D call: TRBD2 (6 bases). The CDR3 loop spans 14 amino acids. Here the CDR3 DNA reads TGTGCCAGCAGTTGGGGGACTGTCCAAGAGACCCAGTGCTTC. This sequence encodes CASSWGTVQETQCF.

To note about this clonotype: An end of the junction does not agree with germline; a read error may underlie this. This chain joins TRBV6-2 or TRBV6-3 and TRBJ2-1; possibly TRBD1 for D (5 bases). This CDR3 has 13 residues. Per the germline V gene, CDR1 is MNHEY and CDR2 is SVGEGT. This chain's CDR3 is CASRAAPYNEQFF. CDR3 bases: TGCGCCAGCAGGGCGGCCCCCTACAATGAGCAGTTCTTC.

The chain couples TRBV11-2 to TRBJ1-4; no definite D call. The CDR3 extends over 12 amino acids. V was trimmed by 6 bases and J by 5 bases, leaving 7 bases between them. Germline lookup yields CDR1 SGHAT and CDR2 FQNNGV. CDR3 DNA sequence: TGTGCCAGCAGTCTCGGCAATGAAAAACTGTTTTTT. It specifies CASSLGNEKLFF.

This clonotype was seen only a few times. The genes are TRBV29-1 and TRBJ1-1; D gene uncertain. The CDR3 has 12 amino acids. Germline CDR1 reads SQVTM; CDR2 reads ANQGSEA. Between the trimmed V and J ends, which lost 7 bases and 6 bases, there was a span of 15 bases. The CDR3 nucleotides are TGCAGCGGAGACTGGGTGGACGCTGAAGCTTTCTTT. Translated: CSGDWVDAEAFF.